This TCR beta chain was captured in a study of T cell repertoires in cytomegalovirus infection. Only a few counts were recorded for this clonotype. What it recognizes is unknown. Study observations and caveats: The study found HLA-C-restricted CMV-specific TCR beta clonotypes dominating the ex vivo response. Summed frequency of public TCR beta families distinguished CMV carriers with the relevant HLA.

With 1 base removed from V and 2 bases from J, the gap between germline ends came to 14 bases. Germline CDR1 and CDR2: MGHRA and YSYEKL. CDR3 size: 16 residues. Each CDR3 protein is one row after TCRdb ran MiXCR on the reads. The sample shows roughly 51,000 distinct CDR3 sequences, roughly 20% of them seen only once. Material: CD8+ T cells from cultured PBMCs, obtained from culture after CMV antigen stimulation. This rearrangement joins TRBV4-1 to TRBJ1-2; the D gene is possibly TRBD1 (5 bases). The clonotype was recovered from a human donor in good health (CMV status not recorded). Some clones in this sample may be carry-over from other donors' samples. As DNA, the CDR3 is TGCGCCAGCAGCCAAGGCCCCGGGGGGGGGAACTATGGCTACACCTTC. This encodes CASSQGPGGGNYGYTF.